This T cell receptor (beta chain) was recovered during a study of tumor and adjacent non-tumor tissue in lung cancer. Across the study: Patients comprised 12 adenocarcinoma, 2 squamous cell carcinoma and 1 small cell lung cancer. Study-level results: Tumor repertoires had a smaller top 100 clone share than normal lung. Compared with tumor, normal lung showed significantly lower TCR diversity.

TCRbeta libraries were built with three rounds of nested PCR, modified from ARM-PCR. TCRdb reprocessed the multiplex PCR reads via MiXCR and lists one record per CDR3 protein. Of over 110,000 distinct CDR3 sequences in the sample, roughly 70% were seen once. No cell sorting was done before RNA was extracted from the tissue. Germline CDR1 and CDR2: MNHEY and SVGAGI. There are 16 residues in the CDR3. V was clipped by 0 bases and J by 4 bases, with 13 bases between them. This clonotype was seen repeatedly, ten times or more. Antigen unknown. This clonotype was obtained from a man aged 60 to 69 with small cell lung cancer. The chain uses TRBV6-5 and TRBJ2-1; no clear D. Sequenced: lung tumor tissue. The CDR3: CASSYSPTWGYNEQFF. The CDR3, as DNA: TGTGCCAGCAGTTACTCGCCAACCTGGGGTTACAATGAGCAGTTCTTC.